This T cell receptor (beta chain) emerged from a study of T-cell reconstitution after alpha-beta-depleted transplantation in children. A TCRbeta library incorporating unique molecular identifiers was prepared. TCRdb passed the PCR reads through MiXCR, listing each CDR3 protein once. The sample has hundreds of thousands of distinct CDR3 sequences, over 15% seen once. The origin of this receptor is a human donor who donated a stem cell graft to a child with acute myeloid leukemia. Material: PBMCs from the stem cell graft donor, obtained from the stem cell graft.

The CDR3 nucleotides read TGTGCCAGCAGTCAACTGGAGCTGGTGGGTGCTAACTATGGCTACACCTTC. Encoded protein: CASSQLELVGANYGYTF. The chain joins TRBV6-1 to TRBJ1-2, with D hard to call. Trimming stripped 5 bases from V and 0 bases from J, with 19 bases between. CDR1 and CDR2 (germline): MNHNS, SASEGT. The CDR3 contains 17 residues.